This T cell receptor (beta chain) is from a study of molecular identifiers for immune sequencing clone quantification. Study context: The replicates split RNA from about 20,000 or 100,000 naive CD8 cells five ways and sequenced four. Study findings and constraints: Over 97% of effector molecules, yet under 1% of naive-cell molecules, were held by clones above 20 RNA copies.

Researchers sorted naive CD8 T cells as cells that were CD8+CD4-CCR7+CD45RA+. The CDR3 loop spans 17 amino acids. CDR1 is LGHNA, CDR2 YNFKEQ, per germline. With listed TCR primers and previously described methods, bulk TCR libraries were prepared. TCRdb fed the PCR reads into MiXCR, producing one record per CDR3 protein. The table lists a few hundred thousand distinct CDR3 sequences, roughly 26% of them singletons. This clonotype was detected only a few times. Its antigen is currently unknown. At one boundary the junction diverges from the germline segment, which might be a read error. The receptor comes from a human donor in good health. Some libraries in this study had Jurkat cell RNA spiked in. The chain employs TRBV4-2 and TRBJ2-1, with D possibly TRBD2 on 5 matching bases. Sequenced sample: naive CD8+ T cells from blood, with Jurkat cell RNA spiked in. Subset described: FACS-sorted CD8+CD4-CCR7+CD45RA+ naive T cells. The CDR3 sequence: CASSQDRAAAQYNEQFF. Written as DNA, the CDR3 is TGCGCCAGCAGCCAAGATCGTGCAGCGGCACAGTACAATGAGCAGTTCTTC.